This T cell receptor (beta chain) comes out of a study of T cell responses to AZD1222 COVID-19 vaccine. Study conclusions and caveats: Clonal diversity may have been underestimated, and the donors were mostly white British, with more females than males. Nearly half of spike-specific TCRs reportedly go after variant regions that carry no mutations. Researchers report vaccine-associated CD4 TCRs spanning spike, with dominance at 160-218 and 743-854. Repertoire collection took place solely once the T cell response had peaked.

This clone has only one observation. No antigen is known for it. The method was immunoSEQ multiplex PCR; TCRdb's version includes in-frame clones alone and lacks a portion of them. The sample gives roughly 140,000 clones, 85% to 95% of which show up once; around 12% is in the top ten. This TCR was sampled from an adult who had recovered from COVID-19. The input for sequencing was peripheral blood, taken after recovery from COVID-19.

The CDR3 DNA is TGTGCCACCAGCGCTCTGGGACAGGGACGGGCTTTCTTT. It specifies CATSALGQGRAFF. The chain uses TRBV15 and TRBJ1-1; 9 bases align to TRBD1. V lost 5 bases to trimming and J lost 11 bases; unmatched junction nucleotides: 9. CDR3 length: 13 amino acids. The germline V gene has CDR1 LNHNV and CDR2 YYDKDF (reference sequence).